The 5 T cell receptor beta chains below all came from one sample that was sequenced in a study of blood T cells in healthy people across ages. Primers used in a second PCR of roughly 6 to 11 cycles were a sample-barcoded 5' primer and a J-beta primer mix. One entry per CDR3 protein results from TCRdb running MiXCR on the 5' RACE reads. The data show approximately 1.5 million distinct CDR3 sequences, about 32% seen once. The specimen sequenced was blood. The receptors were gathered from a woman aged 25 to 39 in good health.

V is TRBV7-8 and J is TRBJ1-5; D unclear. The germline V gene has CDR1 SGHVS and CDR2 FQNEAQ. V lost 0 bases and J 0 bases, leaving 6 bases between the germline ends. This CDR3 has 15 residues. The chain's CDR3 is CASSLADYSNQPQHF. DNA of the CDR3: TGTGCCAGCAGCTTAGCAGACTATAGCAATCAGCCCCAGCATTTT.

The CDR3 DNA sequence: TGTGCCTGGACTCAGGGGGGGGGCGGGTCGGATACGCAGTATTTT. It yields the protein CAWTQGGGGSDTQYF. The chain joins TRBV30 to TRBJ2-3, with D possibly being TRBD1 or TRBD2 (7 bases each). This CDR3 is 15 amino acids long. V was trimmed by 4 bases and J by 6 bases, leaving 20 bases between them. The germline gives CDR1 GTSNPN, CDR2 SVGIG (reference sequence).

This clonotype was found a few times. A much larger clone lies a single base off, so this may be a read error. The J gene is TRBJ2-1, the V gene TRBV4-2, with D tentatively TRBD2 (5 bases). The germline CDR1 and CDR2 sequences are LGHNA and YNFKEQ. CDR3 length equals 15 residues. This CDR3 reads CASSQPGLADNERFF. The CDR3 nucleotides read TGTGCCAGCAGCCAACCCGGGCTAGCCGACAATGAGCGGTTCTTC.

This clonotype was picked up a small number of times. Here the CDR3 reads CASSPEGYPNYGYTF. In DNA form, the CDR3 reads TGTGCCAGCAGTCCCGAGGGGTACCCTAACTATGGCTACACCTTC. The V gene is TRBV27, the J gene TRBJ1-2, with a possible D match to TRBD1 (5 bases). CDR1 MNHEY and CDR2 SMNVEV come from the germline V gene (reference sequence). V was pared by 5 bases and J by 0 bases, with 13 bases between. The CDR3 is 15 residues long.

This clonotype came up a few times. V is TRBV25-1 and J is TRBJ2-7; D call uncertain. Germline V gene lookup returns CDR1 MGHDK and CDR2 SYGVNS. This CDR3 contains 13 residues. V was trimmed by 4 bases and J by 2 bases, leaving 9 bases between them. The CDR3 coding sequence is TGTGCCAGCAGTGCCAACAGCCCCTACGAGCAGTACTTC. This translates into CASSANSPYEQYF.